This T cell receptor beta chain stems from a study of control samples from healthy donors and cancer patients. This table comes from immunoSEQ multiplex PCR, and its TCRdb copy is limited to in-frame clones, with some not included. There are 45,000 or so clones in the sample; around 87% occur only once, and 10% lies in the top ten. V gave up 7 bases and J gave up 1 base; unmatched junction bases: 6. Germline-derived CDR1 and CDR2 are SQVTM and ANQGSEA. The CDR3 is 14 amino acids. This TCR came from a woman in her sixties with lung cancer. The chain employs TRBV29-1 and TRBJ2-2; TRBD1 matches at 7 bases. Input material: PBMCs. In nucleotides, the CDR3 is TGCAGCGCCGCCGGGACAGTGAACACCGGGGAGCTGTTTTTT. Translating gives CSAAGTVNTGELFF.